Shown below are 7 T cell receptor beta chains from a single sample sequenced in a study of cytomegalovirus exposure and HLA in healthy donors. The PCR was carried out with 60 Vbeta primers and 13 Jbeta primers. Assay used: immunoSEQ multiplex PCR; TCRdb lists only in-frame clones, some missing. Seen here are 150,000 to 200,000 clones, about 87% observed once, and the top ten hold more than 1.5%. Sequenced input: PBMCs. Receptors were obtained from a young woman in good health and CMV-seronegative.

In nucleotides, the CDR3 is TGTGCCTGGAGTCAGTTAGCCAAAAACATTCAGTACTTC. It specifies CAWSQLAKNIQYF. This chain connects TRBV30 to TRBJ2-4; no reliable D call. In germline, CDR1 is GTSNPN, CDR2 SVGIG (reference sequence). The CDR3 covers 13 residues. Deletions cut 2 bases from V and 0 bases from J, with 5 bases between. The variable domain in full, completed from reference TRBV30 and TRBJ2-4, reads SQTIHQWPATLVQPVGSPLSLECTVEGTSNPNLYWYRQAAGRGLQLLFYSVGIGQISSEVPQNLSASRPQDRQFILSSKKLLLSDSGFYLCAWSQLAKNIQYFGAGTRLSVL.

This clone appeared a single time. In DNA form, the CDR3 reads TGTGCCAGCAGCTCAGCGGCCACCGGGTCCGTTCCCTACGAGCAGTACTTC. Its translation: CASSSAATGSVPYEQYF. The rearrangement uses TRBV7-2 and TRBJ2-7; tentative D call: TRBD2 (5 bases). Trimming shortened V by 4 bases and J by 2 bases, and 21 bases separated the two germline ends. Germline V CDR1 and CDR2: SGHTA, FQGNSA. CDR3 length: 17 amino acids.

This clone was seen a single time. The chain employs TRBV13 and TRBJ2-1; 9 bases are a match to TRBD2. The CDR3 has 17 amino acids. J was trimmed by 1 base and V by 5 bases; bases with no gene match: 9. Germline V gives CDR1 PRHDT, CDR2 FYEKMQ (reference sequence). Here the CDR3 DNA reads TGTGCCAGCAGCCCGTCGACTAGCGGAGGGTCCTACAATGAGCAGTTCTTC. Encoded protein: CASSPSTSGGSYNEQFF.

This clone has a handful of counts. The J gene is TRBJ2-1, the V gene TRBV29-1; 13 nucleotides agree with TRBD2. This CDR3 comprises 19 residues. The germline gives CDR1 SQVTM, CDR2 ANQGSEA. V was pared by 6 bases and J by 1 base, with 15 bases of the junction left unmatched. The CDR3 region is CSVLLRGLAGDGSYNEQFF. The CDR3 nucleotides read TGCAGCGTCCTCCTTCGTGGACTAGCGGGAGACGGGTCCTACAATGAGCAGTTCTTC.

The V and J genes are TRBV15 and TRBJ1-1; maybe TRBD1 (6 bases). V shed 3 bases and J shed 6 bases, with 17 bases lying between them. There are 15 residues in the CDR3. Germline V gene sequence: CDR1 LNHNV, CDR2 YYDKDF (reference sequence). The chain's CDR3 is CATSSSSRGGSEAFF. CDR3 sequence (DNA): TGTGCCACCAGCAGTAGTTCGCGGGGGGGCTCTGAAGCTTTCTTT.

The rearrangement links TRBV5-1 to TRBJ2-1, with D perhaps TRBD2 (8 bases). V was shortened by 4 bases and J by 8 bases, with 16 bases between the two germline ends. Germline values: CDR1 SGHRS, CDR2 YFSETQ. This CDR3 region has 14 residues. CDR3 nucleotide sequence: TGCGCCAGCAGCACGGGACTAGGGGGCGATGAGCAGTTCTTC. The encoded protein is CASSTGLGGDEQFF.

The chain combines TRBV12-5 with TRBJ2-7, with TRBD2 identical over 7 bases. The CDR3 consists of 14 residues. Unmatched junction bases numbered 3, after V lost 4 bases and J lost 0 bases. Per germline, CDR1 LGHNT and CDR2 FRNRAP. The CDR3 coding sequence is TGTGCTAGTGGTTGGGGCGGGAGCTCCTACGAGCAGTACTTC. This encodes CASGWGGSSYEQYF.